Following are 13 T cell receptor beta chains from one sample sequenced in a study of T-cell memory formation after mild COVID-19. Each CDR3 protein is one row after TCRdb ran MiXCR on the 5' RACE reads. Among 350,000 to 500,000 distinct CDR3 sequences, over 15% were seen once, and the ten largest hold approximately 8.1%. Input material: PBMCs or a T cell subset sorted from them (not recorded which). All receptors come from an adult woman who had mild COVID-19 (a few samples of this study predate the infection). Cell type and time point are not known.

The CDR3 region has the DNA TGTGCCAGCAGCCGGACTAGCGGGGCGCTCAATGAGCAGTTCTTC. It encodes CASSRTSGALNEQFF. The rearrangement links TRBV11-2 to TRBJ2-1, with 12 bases matching TRBD2. Losses at the gene ends were 5 bases for V and 6 bases for J; bases not matched to a gene: 5. Germline-derived CDR1 and CDR2 are SGHAT and FQNNGV. CDR3 length: 15 amino acids.

This rearrangement joins TRBV23-1 to TRBJ2-7; D gene unclear. TRBV23-1 is noted as an ORF with a role that remains uncertain. The CDR3 runs to 10 residues. The germline V and J ends were trimmed by 8 bases and 1 base, with 3 bases remaining between them. The CDR3 region has the DNA TGCGCCAGCTGTTCCTACGAGCAGTACTTC. Translated, it gives CASCSYEQYF.

The chain joins TRBV6-2 or TRBV6-3 to TRBJ1-1; 8 nucleotides agree with TRBD1. This CDR3 is built from 14 residues. The ends lost 2 bases at V and 5 bases at J; junction bases unmatched: 4. Germline V lookup: CDR1 MNHEY, CDR2 SVGEGT. The CDR3 is CASSYSRGQTEAFF. The CDR3 coding sequence is TGTGCCAGCAGTTACAGCAGGGGGCAAACTGAAGCTTTCTTT.

The chain has TRBV5-1 and TRBJ2-3, with D maybe TRBD2 (5 bases). V was clipped by 5 bases and J by 8 bases, with 15 bases between them. The length of the CDR3 is 13 residues. Germline values: CDR1 SGHRS, CDR2 YFSETQ. CDR3 residues: CASSREGRGTQYF. For the CDR3, the DNA is TGCGCCAGCAGTAGAGAGGGCCGGGGTACGCAGTATTTT.

This clonotype was picked up a small number of times. The V gene is TRBV27, the J gene TRBJ2-2; a possible D gene is TRBD1 (5 bases). V lost 2 bases to trimming and J lost 7 bases, with 11 bases between them. Germline V lookup: CDR1 MNHEY, CDR2 SMNVEV (reference sequence). CDR3 length: 14 amino acids. The CDR3 sequence: CASSLAGYSGELFF. For the CDR3, the DNA is TGTGCCAGCAGTTTAGCAGGGTACAGCGGGGAGCTGTTTTTT.

The sample holds a few counts of this clonotype. This chain joins TRBV12-3 or TRBV12-4 and TRBJ2-1; 10 nucleotides match TRBD2. The V and J ends lost 6 bases and 8 bases, in that order; junction bases with no gene match: 13. The CDR3 consists of 16 residues. The CDR3 DNA follows: TGTGCCAGCAGGCCGATACTAGCGGGATCTTCCGATGAGCAGTTCTTC. The encoded protein is CASRPILAGSSDEQFF.

This clonotype turned up a few times. The V gene is TRBV2, the J gene TRBJ2-5, with TRBD2 identical over 8 bases. This CDR3 has 15 amino acids. The V gene's germline CDR1 is SNHLY and CDR2 FYNNEI. V was clipped by 5 bases and J by 4 bases; unmatched bases: 9. CDR3 amino acids: CASSSNGLAGETQYF. The CDR3, as DNA: TGTGCCAGCAGTTCGAATGGACTAGCAGGAGAGACCCAGTACTTC.

The chain links TRBV29-1 to TRBJ2-5; D is undetermined. The CDR3 covers 12 residues. V shed 3 bases and J shed 7 bases, with 12 bases lying between them. CDR1 is SQVTM, CDR2 ANQGSEA, per germline. CDR3: CSVDRTEMTQYF. As DNA, the CDR3 is TGCAGCGTTGATCGGACCGAGATGACCCAGTACTTC.

This chain connects TRBV7-2 to TRBJ2-7; D gene ambiguous. CDR1 and CDR2 (germline): SGHTA, FQGNSA. The CDR3 has 15 amino acids. Trimming left V 3 bases short and J 1 base short, with 13 bases between. As DNA, the CDR3 is TGTGCCAGCAGCTTGGTTTTCGGTTCGTCCTACGAGCAGTACTTC. Protein product: CASSLVFGSSYEQYF.

This clonotype was detected only a few times. The rearrangement uses TRBV7-6 and TRBJ2-7, with D perhaps assigned TRBD1 or TRBD2 (5 bases each). Germline CDR1 is SGHVS and CDR2 is FNYEAQ. This CDR3 spans 14 amino acids. V lost 6 bases and J 1 base, leaving 13 bases between the germline ends. This chain's CDR3 is CASSAGTLSYEQYF. CDR3 nucleotide sequence: TGTGCCAGCAGTGCCGGGACGTTATCCTACGAGCAGTACTTC.

This clonotype was seen repeatedly, ten times or more. The V gene is TRBV11-3, the J gene TRBJ1-1; D is possibly TRBD1 (5 bases). Germline V lookup: CDR1 SGHNT, CDR2 YENEEA. Deletions cut 0 bases from V and 2 bases from J, with 10 bases between. The CDR3 covers 15 residues. The CDR3 is CASSLEPGTNTEAFF. For the CDR3, the DNA is TGTGCCAGCAGCTTAGAACCGGGGACTAACACTGAAGCTTTCTTT.

The gene calls are TRBV2 and TRBJ2-4; TRBD1 aligns across 7 bases. From germline, CDR1 is SNHLY and CDR2 FYNNEI. The CDR3 consists of 12 residues. V lost 8 bases and J lost 7; bases outside the gene matches: 5. In DNA form, the CDR3 reads TGTGCCAGCTTGACAGGGCGCAACATTCAGTACTTC. This translates into CASLTGRNIQYF.

The sample holds a few counts of this clonotype. The chain joins TRBV24-1 to TRBJ2-3; TRBD1 aligns across 11 bases. From germline, CDR1 is KGHDR and CDR2 SFDVKD. There are 15 residues in the CDR3. V lost 7 bases and J lost 7; bases outside the gene matches: 9. In DNA form, the CDR3 reads TGTGCCACCAGCCCCGGGACAGGGGGTGCGAATACGCAGTATTTT. As protein: CATSPGTGGANTQYF.